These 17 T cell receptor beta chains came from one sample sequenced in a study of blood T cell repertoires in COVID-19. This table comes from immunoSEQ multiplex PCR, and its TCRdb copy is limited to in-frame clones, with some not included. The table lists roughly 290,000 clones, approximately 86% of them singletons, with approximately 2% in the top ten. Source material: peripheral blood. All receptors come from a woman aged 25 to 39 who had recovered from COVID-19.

CDR3 amino acids: CASSLTPQGLGGYTF. The CDR3 DNA follows: TGTGCCAGCAGCTTAACGCCACAGGGGTTAGGGGGCTACACCTTC. The J gene is TRBJ1-2, the V gene TRBV7-6; 7 bases agree with TRBD1. Germline CDR1 is SGHVS and CDR2 is FNYEAQ. Trimming cost V 2 bases and J 8 bases; bases outside gene matches: 11. This CDR3 contains 15 residues.

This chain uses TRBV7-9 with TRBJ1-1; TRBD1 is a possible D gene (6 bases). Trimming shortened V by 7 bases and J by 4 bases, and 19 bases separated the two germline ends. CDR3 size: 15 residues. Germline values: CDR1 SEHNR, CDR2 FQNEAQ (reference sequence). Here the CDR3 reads CASTLSGGDGTEAFF. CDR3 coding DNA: TGTGCCAGCACCCTCAGCGGGGGCGACGGCACTGAAGCTTTCTTT. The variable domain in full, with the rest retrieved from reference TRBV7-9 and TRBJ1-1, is DTGVSQNPRHKITKRGQNVTFRCDPISEHNRLYWYRQTLGQGPEFLTYFQNEAQLEKSRLLSDRFSAERPKGSFSTLEIQRTEQGDSAMYLCASTLSGGDGTEAFFGQGTRLTVV.

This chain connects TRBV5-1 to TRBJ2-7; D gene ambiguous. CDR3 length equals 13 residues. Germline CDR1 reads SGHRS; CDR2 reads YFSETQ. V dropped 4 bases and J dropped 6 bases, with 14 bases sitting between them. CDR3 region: CASSPGPGGEQYF. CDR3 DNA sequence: TGCGCCAGCAGCCCCGGCCCCGGCGGCGAGCAGTACTTC.

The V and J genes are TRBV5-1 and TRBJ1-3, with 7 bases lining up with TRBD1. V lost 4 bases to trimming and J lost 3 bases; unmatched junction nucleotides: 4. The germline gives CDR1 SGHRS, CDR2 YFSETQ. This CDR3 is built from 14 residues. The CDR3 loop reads CASSDGTVGNTIYF. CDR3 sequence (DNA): TGCGCCAGCAGCGACGGGACAGTTGGAAACACCATATATTTT. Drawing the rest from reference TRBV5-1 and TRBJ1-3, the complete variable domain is KAGVTQTPRYLIKTRGQQVTLSCSPISGHRSVSWYQQTPGQGLQFLFEYFSETQRNKGNFPGRFSGRQFSNSRSEMNVSTLELGDSALYLCASSDGTVGNTIYFGEGSWLTVV.

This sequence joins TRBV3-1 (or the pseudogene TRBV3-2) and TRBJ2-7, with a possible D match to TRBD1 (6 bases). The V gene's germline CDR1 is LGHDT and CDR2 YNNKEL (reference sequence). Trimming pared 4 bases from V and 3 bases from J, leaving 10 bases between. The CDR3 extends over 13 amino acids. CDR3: CASSLRQDYEQYF. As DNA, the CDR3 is TGTGCCAGCAGCCTTCGACAGGACTACGAGCAGTACTTC.

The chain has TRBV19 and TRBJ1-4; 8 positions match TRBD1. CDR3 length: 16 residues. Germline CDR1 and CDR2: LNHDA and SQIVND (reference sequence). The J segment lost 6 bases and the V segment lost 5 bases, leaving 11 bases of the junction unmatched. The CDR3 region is CASSPSFLDRDEKLFF. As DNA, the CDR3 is TGTGCCAGTAGTCCATCTTTCTTGGACAGGGATGAAAAACTGTTTTTT.

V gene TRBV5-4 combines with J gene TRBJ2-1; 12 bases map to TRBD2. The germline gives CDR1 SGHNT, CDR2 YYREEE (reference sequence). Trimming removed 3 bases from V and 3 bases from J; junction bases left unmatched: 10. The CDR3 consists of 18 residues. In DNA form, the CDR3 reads TGTGCCAGCAGCTCCAAGGGTCGACTAGCGGGAGTCTACAATGAGCAGTTCTTC. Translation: CASSSKGRLAGVYNEQFF.

The CDR3 loop reads CASSLGQGNGNTIYF. In DNA form, the CDR3 reads TGTGCCAGCAGCTTAGGCCAGGGGAACGGAAACACCATATATTTT. J is TRBJ1-3 and V is TRBV7-9, with D tentatively TRBD1 (6 bases). The germline gives CDR1 SEHNR, CDR2 FQNEAQ (reference sequence). Trimming removed 1 base at V and 4 bases at J, with 11 bases between. This CDR3 is 15 amino acids long. The whole variable domain, filled in from reference TRBV7-9 and TRBJ1-3, reads DTGVSQNPRHKITKRGQNVTFRCDPISEHNRLYWYRQTLGQGPEFLTYFQNEAQLEKSRLLSDRFSAERPKGSFSTLEIQRTEQGDSAMYLCASSLGQGNGNTIYFGEGSWLTVV.

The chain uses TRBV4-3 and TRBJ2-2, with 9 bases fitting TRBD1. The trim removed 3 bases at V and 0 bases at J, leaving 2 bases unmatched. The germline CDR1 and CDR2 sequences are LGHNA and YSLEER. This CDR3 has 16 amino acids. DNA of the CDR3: TGCGCCAGCAGCCATACAGGGGGCGCGAACACCGGGGAGCTGTTTTTT. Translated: CASSHTGGANTGELFF.

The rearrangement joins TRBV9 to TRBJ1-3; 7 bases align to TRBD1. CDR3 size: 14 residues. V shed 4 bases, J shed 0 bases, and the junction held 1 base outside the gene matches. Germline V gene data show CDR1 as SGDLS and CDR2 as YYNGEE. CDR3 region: CASSQGDSGNTIYF. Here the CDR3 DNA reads TGTGCCAGCAGCCAGGGGGACTCTGGAAACACCATATATTTT. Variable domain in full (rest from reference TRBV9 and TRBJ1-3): DSGVTQTPKHLITATGQRVTLRCSPRSGDLSVYWYQQSLDQGLQFLIQYYNGEERAKGNILERFSAQQFPDLHSELNLSSLELGDSALYFCASSQGDSGNTIYFGEGSWLTVV.

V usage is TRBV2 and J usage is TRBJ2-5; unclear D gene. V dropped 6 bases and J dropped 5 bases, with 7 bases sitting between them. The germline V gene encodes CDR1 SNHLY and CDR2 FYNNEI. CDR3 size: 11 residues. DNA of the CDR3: TGTGCCAGCAGAGCCGGGGAGACCCAGTACTTC. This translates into CASRAGETQYF.

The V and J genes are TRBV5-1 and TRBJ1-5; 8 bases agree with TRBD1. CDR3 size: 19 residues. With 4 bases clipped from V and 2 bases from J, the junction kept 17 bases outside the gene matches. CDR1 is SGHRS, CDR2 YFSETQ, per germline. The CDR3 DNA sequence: TGCGCCAGCAGCCCGAAAGATTCCCAGGGGGCTAGGGGCAATCAGCCCCAGCATTTT. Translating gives CASSPKDSQGARGNQPQHF.

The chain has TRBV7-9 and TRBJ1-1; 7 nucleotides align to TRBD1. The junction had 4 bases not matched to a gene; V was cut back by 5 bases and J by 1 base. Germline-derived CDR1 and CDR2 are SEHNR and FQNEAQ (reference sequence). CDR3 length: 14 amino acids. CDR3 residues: CASSLRTGNTEAFF. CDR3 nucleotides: TGTGCCAGCAGCCTCCGGACAGGGAACACTGAAGCTTTCTTT.

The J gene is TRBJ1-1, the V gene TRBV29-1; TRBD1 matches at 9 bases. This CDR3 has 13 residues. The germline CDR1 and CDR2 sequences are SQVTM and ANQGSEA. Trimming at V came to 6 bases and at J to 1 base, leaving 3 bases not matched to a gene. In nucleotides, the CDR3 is TGCAGCGTCGACAGGGGGACGAACACTGAAGCTTTCTTT. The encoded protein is CSVDRGTNTEAFF.

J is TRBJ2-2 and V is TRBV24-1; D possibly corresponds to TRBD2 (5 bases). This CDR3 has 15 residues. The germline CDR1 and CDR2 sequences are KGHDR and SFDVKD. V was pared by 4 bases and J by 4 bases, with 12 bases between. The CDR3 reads CATSDPSSPTGELFF. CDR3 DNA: TGTGCCACCAGTGACCCATCTAGCCCCACCGGGGAGCTGTTTTTT.

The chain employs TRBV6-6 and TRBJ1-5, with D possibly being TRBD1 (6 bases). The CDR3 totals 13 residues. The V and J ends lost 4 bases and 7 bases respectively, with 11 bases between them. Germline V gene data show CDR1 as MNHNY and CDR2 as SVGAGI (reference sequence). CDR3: CASSWADRQPQHF. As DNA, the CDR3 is TGTGCCAGCAGTTGGGCGGACAGACAGCCCCAGCATTTT.

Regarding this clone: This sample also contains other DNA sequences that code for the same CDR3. The CDR3, as DNA: TGTGCCAGCAGCCAACGGGCAGGGACTAAAAAACTGTTTTTT. Encoded protein: CASSQRAGTKKLFF. The chain recombines TRBV3-1 (or the pseudogene TRBV3-2) with TRBJ1-4; possible D gene TRBD1, 5 bases. The CDR3 loop spans 14 amino acids. Germline CDR1 LGHDT, CDR2 YNNKEL (reference sequence). The V end was cut by 2 bases, the J end by 9 bases, with 13 bases between.